This TCR beta chain derives from a study of T cells after yellow fever vaccination. Across the whole study: With SMART-Seq v4 Ultra Low Input, the fractions containing low cell numbers were prepared.

Regarding this clonotype: Its antigen is unknown.

The study made its TCR cDNA through 5'RACE template switching. That step introduced a universal primer site along with UMIs. MiXCR was run by TCRdb on the 5' RACE reads, yielding one entry per CDR3 protein. This sample has approximately 510,000 distinct CDR3 sequences, with around a fifth found just once. Regarding the study as a whole: Weaker in magnitude, the secondary response showed a faster peak on day 5 versus 15.

Germline loops: CDR1 MNHNS, CDR2 SASEGT. Trimming took off 8 bases at V and 5 bases at J, with 15 bases between the two ends. The CDR3 sequence is 13 residues long. The clonotype originates from a man younger than 30 who received the YFV17D yellow fever vaccine. The chain has TRBV6-1 and TRBJ1-1, with D perhaps TRBD1 (5 bases). The sample consisted of PBMCs, taken approximately 20 days after the first yellow fever vaccination. For the CDR3, the DNA is TGTGCCAGCGCCCCCTCTCGGGGGACTGAAGCTTTCTTT. Its translation is CASAPSRGTEAFF.